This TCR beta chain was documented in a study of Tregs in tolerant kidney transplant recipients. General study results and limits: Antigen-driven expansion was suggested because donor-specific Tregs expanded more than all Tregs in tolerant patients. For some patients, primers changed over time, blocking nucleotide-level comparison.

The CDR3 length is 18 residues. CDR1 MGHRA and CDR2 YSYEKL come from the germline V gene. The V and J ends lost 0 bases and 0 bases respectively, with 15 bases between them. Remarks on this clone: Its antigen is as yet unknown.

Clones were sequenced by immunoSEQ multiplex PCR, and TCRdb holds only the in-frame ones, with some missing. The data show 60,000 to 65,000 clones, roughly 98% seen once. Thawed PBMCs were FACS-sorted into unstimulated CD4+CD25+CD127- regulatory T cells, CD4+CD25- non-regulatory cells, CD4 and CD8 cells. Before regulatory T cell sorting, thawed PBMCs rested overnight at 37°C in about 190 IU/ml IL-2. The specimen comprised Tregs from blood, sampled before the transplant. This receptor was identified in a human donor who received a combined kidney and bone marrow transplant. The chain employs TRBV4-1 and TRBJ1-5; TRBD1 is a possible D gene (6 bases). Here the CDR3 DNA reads TGCGCCAGCAGCCAAGATTCGTACAGGGCATATAGCAATCAGCCCCAGCATTTT. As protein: CASSQDSYRAYSNQPQHF.